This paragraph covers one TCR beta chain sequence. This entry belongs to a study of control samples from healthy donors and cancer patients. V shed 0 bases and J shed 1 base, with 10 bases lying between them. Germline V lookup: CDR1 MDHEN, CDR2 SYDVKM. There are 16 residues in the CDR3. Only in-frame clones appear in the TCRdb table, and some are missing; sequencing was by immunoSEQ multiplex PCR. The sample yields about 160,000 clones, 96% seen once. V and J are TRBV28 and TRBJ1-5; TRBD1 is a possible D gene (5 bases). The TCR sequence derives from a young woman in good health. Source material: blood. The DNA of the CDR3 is TGTGCCAGCAGTTTATGGGGGGGGAGCAGCAATCAGCCCCAGCATTTT. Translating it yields CASSLWGGSSNQPQHF.